This T cell receptor (beta chain) was sequenced in a study of regulatory T cells in long-lasting Graves disease. Time point described: newly diagnosed GD, antithyroid drugs for less than 3 months. Making the TCR library involved RNA that had been extracted from PBMCs. This clonotype has a count of ten or more. Its antigen is not identified. Study conclusions and caveats: New patients shared about a thousand public clonotypes, fewer than the 2,500 to 3,500 shared by persistent patients.

iRepertoire HTBI primers and Arm-PCR of CDR3 regions built TCR beta libraries. One entry per CDR3 protein, called by TCRdb with MiXCR from the multiplex PCR reads. Of more than 400,000 distinct CDR3 sequences listed, roughly 16% are singletons. Germline V gene lookup returns CDR1 LGHDT and CDR2 YNNKEL (reference sequence). The CDR3 is 14 amino acids. V lost 1 base, J lost 4 bases, and 11 bases lay in between. The sample was also reused in another study, on T cells in Graves' hyperthyroidism and ophthalmopathy.

The TCR was taken from a middle-aged man with Graves disease. Sequenced material: peripheral blood mononuclear cells (PBMCs), taken at new diagnosis, from a patient treated with antithyroid drugs. The chain recombines TRBV3-1 with TRBJ2-7; D not certain. The CDR3 region is CASSQGSRPYEQYF. The CDR3 DNA reads as TGTGCCAGCAGCCAAGGCTCCAGGCCGTACGAGCAGTACTTC.